Described below is a single TCR beta chain sequence and its context. The target antigen is unknown. TCRdb re-analysed the 5' RACE reads in MiXCR, keeping a single row per CDR3 protein. The table records around 1.7 million distinct CDR3 sequences, roughly 35% of them present only once. The data are from a study of identical twins. Study-wide points: Weaker excess twin sharing was seen among beta out-of-frame sequences. For cord blood, abundant beta clonotypes had fewer insertions, unlike memory repertoires, which showed none. Potential partial confounding of zero-insertion analyses by invariant MAIT and iNKT cells was noted. The models gave estimates that fell short of the out-of-frame TCR alpha sharing seen in monozygotic twins.

The V and J ends lost 4 bases and 1 base, in that order; junction bases with no gene match: 11. Germline V gene sequence: CDR1 SGHRS, CDR2 YFSETQ. The CDR3 length is 18 residues. This receptor was identified in a newborn girl in good health. The V gene is TRBV5-1, the J gene TRBJ2-2; 9 positions match TRBD2. Sequencing was carried out using cord blood. The CDR3 here is CASSLLPLAGVNTGELFF. In nucleotides, the CDR3 is TGCGCCAGCAGCCTGCTCCCTTTAGCGGGAGTGAACACCGGGGAGCTGTTTTTT.